A selection of T cell receptor beta chains follows, all from one sample in a study of blood T cells in healthy people across ages. TCRdb recomputed calls from the 5' RACE reads with MiXCR, one row per CDR3 protein. The sample has roughly 2 million distinct CDR3 sequences; 49% are singletons. Sequencing used blood. The receptors stem from a woman in her 40s in good health. CDR3s include the opening cysteine and the closing phenylalanine or tryptophan. A D gene is named only where the DNA matches it firmly. The listing skips clone size in some rows; elsewhere it reads once, few, many or a size class.

D gene | clone size | J gene | V gene | CDR3 DNA | CDR3 protein
TRBD2 | . | TRBJ2-3 | TRBV5-1 | TGCGCCAGCAGCCAAAGTAGCGGGGGGTACACAGATACACAGTATTTT | CASSQSSGGYTDTQYF
. | . | TRBJ1-2 | TRBV28 | TGTGCCAGCAGGGCCAGGGCCCGGGCCGTTTTTTCGGGCTACACCTTC | CASRARARAVFSGYTF
TRBD2 | few | TRBJ2-5 | TRBV20-1 | TGCAGTGCTACAAGGGGACTAGCGGGGGGGATACAAGAGACCCAGTACTTC | CSATRGLAGGIQETQYF
TRBD2 | few | TRBJ2-6 | TRBV5-1 | TGCGCCAGCAGCTTGCTCGGCGGGGGGGACTCTGGGGCCAACGTCCTGACTTTC | CASSLLGGGDSGANVLTF
. | . | TRBJ1-2 | TRBV10-3 | TGTGCCATCCGAGCCTCCGGGGCCGATAACTATGGCTACACCTTC | CAIRASGADNYGYTF
. | few | TRBJ1-1 | TRBV18 | TGTGCCAGCTCACCACTTGGACAGTCGAACACTGAAGCTTTCTTT | CASSPLGQSNTEAFF
. | . | TRBJ2-1 | TRBV27 | TGTGCCAGCAGTTTAAACCCCGTACAGAAGTACAATGAGCAGTTCTTC | CASSLNPVQKYNEQFF
TRBD1 | . | TRBJ1-1 | TRBV5-1 | TGCGCCAGCAGCTTGGTTGGGACAGGGAGGGGAACTGAAGCTTTCTTT | CASSLVGTGRGTEAFF
. | . | TRBJ2-7 | TRBV3-1 | TGTGCCAGCAGCCAAGGAGGGGCTGGGGCTTACGAGCAGTACTTC | CASSQGGAGAYEQYF
. | . | TRBJ2-7 | TRBV6-2/TRBV6-3 | TGTGCCAGCAGGATCCACGGGACAAAGATCTACGAGCAGTACTTC | CASRIHGTKIYEQYF
TRBD1 | few | TRBJ1-6 | TRBV5-1 | TGCGCCAGCAGCTTGGATACGGGACAGGGGAATTCACCCCTCCACTTT | CASSLDTGQGNSPLHF
. | few | TRBJ2-7 | TRBV6-2/TRBV6-3 | TGTGCCAGCAGTTACTCGACCTCACTGTCCTACGAGCAGTACTTC | CASSYSTSLSYEQYF
TRBD1 | . | TRBJ2-1 | TRBV6-2/TRBV6-3 | TGTGCCAGCAGTCTCCGGGACAGAATACGAGATTTCTACAATGAGCAGTTCTTC | CASSLRDRIRDFYNEQFF
. | few | TRBJ2-3 | TRBV4-3 | TGCGCCAGCAGCCAAGATTGGGGACACTCACGCACAGATACGCAGTATTTT | CASSQDWGHSRTDTQYF
TRBD2 | . | TRBJ2-1 | TRBV7-3 | TGTGCCAGCAGCCTCTTAGCGGGGGCCAACTACAATGAGCAGTTCTTC | CASSLLAGANYNEQFF
TRBD1 | few | TRBJ1-2 | TRBV10-3 | TGTGCCACTCGCAGGACAGGGCTTTGGGATGGCTACACCTTC | CATRRTGLWDGYTF